The 17 T cell receptor beta chains below all came from one sample that was sequenced in a study of blood T cell repertoires in COVID-19. Repertoires were generated with immunoSEQ multiplex PCR, while TCRdb's copy carries only in-frame clones and drops some. This sample has some 350,000 clones, with less than 90% found just once. The sequenced sample was PBMCs or T cells enriched from blood (not recorded which). These receptors all stem from a woman in her 30s who had recovered from COVID-19.

In nucleotides, the CDR3 is TGTGCCATCAGTACTTTGTTAGCGGGGGGAAACACAGATACGCAGTATTTT. Protein: CAISTLLAGGNTDTQYF. The chain employs TRBV10-3 and TRBJ2-3; 10 bases fit TRBD2. With 5 bases clipped from V and 2 bases from J, the junction kept 10 bases outside the gene matches. This CDR3 is 17 amino acids long. Germline assignment: CDR1 ENHRY and CDR2 SYGVKD.

V gene TRBV12-3 or TRBV12-4 combines with J gene TRBJ2-7; 8 bases are shared with TRBD1. V lost 5 bases, J lost 3 bases, and 3 bases stayed unmatched. CDR3 size: 13 residues. The CDR3 coding sequence is TGTGCCAGCAGTAGGACAGGGATCTACGAGCAGTACTTC. Its translation is CASSRTGIYEQYF.

To note about this clone: The identical CDR3 is also encoded by other nucleotide sequences in the sample. The chain recombines TRBV27 with TRBJ2-5; TRBD2 matches at 7 bases. V was clipped by 3 bases and J by 1 base; unmatched bases: 2. The CDR3 sequence is 14 residues long. The germline V gene encodes CDR1 MNHEY and CDR2 SMNVEV (reference sequence). The CDR3, as DNA: TGTGCCAGCAGTTTGTCGGGGGGCCAAGAGACCCAGTACTTC. Translating it yields CASSLSGGQETQYF.

The J gene is TRBJ1-3, the V gene TRBV28; no clear D gene. In germline, CDR1 is MDHEN, CDR2 SYDVKM. The V end was cut by 6 bases, the J end by 1 base, with 10 bases between. The CDR3 length is 14 residues. The CDR3 is CASSTPVSGNTIYF. In DNA, the CDR3 is TGTGCCAGCAGCACCCCGGTATCTGGAAACACCATATATTTT. Full variable domain (missing parts from reference TRBV28 and TRBJ1-3): DVKVTQSSRYLVKRTGEKVFLECVQDMDHENMFWYRQDPGLGLRLIYFSYDVKMKEKGDIPEGYSVSREKKERFSLILESASTNQTSMYLCASSTPVSGNTIYFGEGSWLTVV.

The rearrangement uses TRBV29-1 and TRBJ2-1; the D gene is possibly TRBD1 (6 bases). The CDR3 loop spans 10 amino acids. The ends were cut back, 3 bases at V and 15 bases at J, with 12 bases in the middle. From germline, CDR1 is SQVTM and CDR2 ANQGSEA. CDR3 region: CSVELQGWFF. CDR3 sequence (DNA): TGCAGCGTTGAGCTTCAGGGGTGGTTCTTC.

The chain has TRBV5-6 and TRBJ2-3; TRBD2 agrees at 12 bases. Germline lookup yields CDR1 SGHDT and CDR2 YYEEEE. Trimming removed 2 bases from V and 2 bases from J; junction bases left unmatched: 6. The CDR3 is made up of 17 amino acids. The CDR3: CASSFGLAGLITDTQYF. The DNA of the CDR3 is TGTGCCAGCAGCTTTGGACTAGCGGGACTGATCACAGATACGCAGTATTTT.

This clone was detected only once. This chain uses TRBV27 with TRBJ2-3; TRBD2 matches 9 bases. After removal of 3 bases from V and 1 base from J, the junction contained 2 bases not matched to a gene. CDR1 and CDR2 (germline): MNHEY, SMNVEV (reference sequence). The CDR3 runs to 15 residues. The CDR3 reads CASSLERGGTDTQYF. Written as DNA, the CDR3 is TGTGCCAGCAGTTTGGAGCGGGGGGGCACAGATACGCAGTATTTT.

In its sample, this clone was seen once. This rearrangement joins TRBV5-1 to TRBJ1-4, with 8 positions matching TRBD1. Germline trimming cut 0 bases from V and 8 bases from J; bases unmatched to any gene: 9. The CDR3 has 16 residues. Germline V gene sequence: CDR1 SGHRS, CDR2 YFSETQ. The CDR3 here is CASSLEGAGGAEKLFF. DNA of the CDR3: TGCGCCAGCAGCTTGGAGGGGGCAGGGGGCGCGGAAAAACTGTTTTTT.

This clone was seen only a few times. V usage is TRBV28 and J usage is TRBJ1-5, with a tentative D call TRBD1 (5 bases). The CDR3 has 19 residues. V was trimmed by 5 bases and J by 1 base, leaving 24 bases between them. Germline CDR1 and CDR2: MDHEN and SYDVKM. DNA of the CDR3: TGTGCCAGCAGTCCTACCCCCGGGACTGGGGTTAGGAGCAATCAGCCCCAGCATTTT. Translation gives CASSPTPGTGVRSNQPQHF.

J is TRBJ2-7 and V is TRBV9; 7 bases fit TRBD1. The trim removed 4 bases at V and 2 bases at J, leaving 9 bases unmatched. Germline loops: CDR1 SGDLS, CDR2 YYNGEE. The CDR3 extends over 15 amino acids. CDR3 in amino acids: CASSYRDSNPYEQYF. DNA of the CDR3: TGTGCCAGCAGCTACCGGGACAGTAACCCCTACGAGCAGTACTTC.

CDR3 protein: CASSLDSASGSVYTQYF. CDR3 in DNA: TGTGCCAGCAGCTTAGACTCGGCTAGCGGGAGTGTGTATACGCAGTATTTT. The rearrangement uses TRBV7-2 and TRBJ2-3; 10 bases align to TRBD2. Germline loops: CDR1 SGHTA, CDR2 FQGNSA. The CDR3 totals 17 residues. The V gene end was trimmed by 1 base and the J gene end by 7 bases; junction bases not matched to a gene: 11. Full variable domain (outside the CDR3, taken from reference TRBV7-2 and TRBJ2-3): GAGVSQSPSNKVTEKGKDVELRCDPISGHTALYWYRQSLGQGLEFLIYFQGNSAPDKSGLPSDRFSAERTGGSVSTLTIQRTQQEDSAVYLCASSLDSASGSVYTQYFGPGTRLTVL.

The V gene is TRBV5-1, the J gene TRBJ1-1; 9 nucleotides match TRBD1. Unmatched junction bases numbered 12, after V lost 2 bases and J lost 4 bases. This CDR3 contains 17 residues. CDR1 SGHRS and CDR2 YFSETQ come from the germline V gene. DNA of the CDR3: TGCGCCAGCAGCTTCAGACAGGGGGTAAGGGGCGTCACTGAAGCTTTCTTT. It codes for CASSFRQGVRGVTEAFF.

The rearrangement uses TRBV7-9 and TRBJ1-2; TRBD1 might be the D (5 bases). Trimming cost V 5 bases and J 6 bases, with 13 bases left between them. CDR1 and CDR2 (germline): SEHNR, FQNEAQ (reference sequence). The CDR3 extends over 13 amino acids. CDR3 loop: CASSQAAGHGYTF. In nucleotides, the CDR3 is TGTGCCAGCAGCCAGGCGGCAGGGCATGGCTACACCTTC.

The genes are TRBV5-1 and TRBJ1-2; D might be TRBD1 (5 bases). V was clipped by 4 bases and J by 6 bases, with 10 bases between them. Germline-derived CDR1 and CDR2 are SGHRS and YFSETQ. The CDR3 has 12 residues. The CDR3 region has the DNA TGCGCCAGCAGCCCCGGGGGGGATGGCTACACCTTC. Protein product: CASSPGGDGYTF. The whole variable domain, filled in from reference TRBV5-1 and TRBJ1-2, reads KAGVTQTPRYLIKTRGQQVTLSCSPISGHRSVSWYQQTPGQGLQFLFEYFSETQRNKGNFPGRFSGRQFSNSRSEMNVSTLELGDSALYLCASSPGGDGYTFGSGTRLTVV.

This sequence joins TRBV27 and TRBJ2-2; TRBD1 matches 8 bases. Germline loops: CDR1 MNHEY, CDR2 SMNVEV (reference sequence). With V trimmed by 5 bases and J by 5 bases, 7 bases remained unmatched. The CDR3 is 15 residues long. The CDR3 nucleotides are TGTGCCAGCAGTAAGCAGGGGGCGCGGACCGGGGAGCTGTTTTTT. Translation: CASSKQGARTGELFF.

This chain joins TRBV4-1 and TRBJ1-6; TRBD1 is a possible D gene (5 bases). The CDR3 extends over 17 amino acids. The V end lost 1 base, the J end lost 0 bases, and 10 bases lay between the germline ends. Germline values: CDR1 MGHRA, CDR2 YSYEKL. The CDR3 reads CASSQVTGGSYNSPLHF. The CDR3 coding sequence is TGCGCCAGCAGCCAAGTAACCGGGGGCTCCTATAATTCACCCCTCCACTTT.

The sample holds one count of this clone. The chain combines TRBV5-1 with TRBJ1-1; perhaps TRBD1 as D (6 bases). The V gene's germline CDR1 is SGHRS and CDR2 YFSETQ. CDR3 length equals 16 residues. The V end lost 0 bases, the J end lost 0 bases, and 12 bases lay between the germline ends. CDR3 DNA: TGCGCCAGCAGCTTGGTGGACAGACCCATGAACACTGAAGCTTTCTTT. Translating it yields CASSLVDRPMNTEAFF.